A selection of T cell receptor beta chains follows, all from one sample in a study of regulatory T cells in long-lasting Graves disease. TCRdb processed the multiplex PCR reads anew with MiXCR; each CDR3 protein has one entry. The sample includes about 450,000 distinct CDR3 sequences, roughly a quarter seen only once; the top ten take over 25%. Sequences were derived from peripheral blood mononuclear cells (PBMCs), sampled when the disease was refractory, from a patient treated with antithyroid drugs. These receptor sequences come from a female donor with Graves disease. The CDR3 runs from the conserved cysteine through the conserved F or W. A D gene is named only where the DNA matches it firmly. Where a row states a size, it is once, few, many or the class of an expanded clone; other rows omit it.

J gene: TRBJ2-2
V gene: TRBV19
D gene: TRBD1
clone size: -
CDR3 DNA: TGTGCCAGTAGTAGGACAGGGTCCACCGGGGAGCTGTTTTTT
CDR3 protein: CASSRTGSTGELFF

J gene: TRBJ1-1
V gene: TRBV5-6
D gene: -
clone size: -
CDR3 DNA: TGTGCCAGCCTGGCAGGGCGGAGAGGAACTGAAGCTTTCTTT
CDR3 protein: CASLAGRRGTEAFF

J gene: TRBJ1-6
V gene: TRBV2
D gene: -
clone size: many
CDR3 DNA: TGTGCCAGCAGAATTAAGACAGGAGGTTATTCACCCCTCCACTTT
CDR3 protein: CASRIKTGGYSPLHF

J gene: TRBJ2-7
V gene: TRBV11-1
D gene: -
clone size: many
CDR3 DNA: TGTGCCAGCAGCTTAGGAGGGGACATTTTTCGCTACGAGCAGTACTTC
CDR3 protein: CASSLGGDIFRYEQYF

J gene: TRBJ2-1
V gene: TRBV9
D gene: TRBD2
clone size: -
CDR3 DNA: TGTGCCAGCAGCGTTATGTTCGGGACTAGCGGCCAAAGCTCCTACAATGAGCAGTTCTTC
CDR3 protein: CASSVMFGTSGQSSYNEQFF

J gene: TRBJ2-5
V gene: TRBV7-2
D gene: -
clone size: many
CDR3 DNA: TGTGCCAGCAGCTTAGGTTCACGGGAGTACCAAGAGACCCAGTACTTC
CDR3 protein: CASSLGSREYQETQYF

J gene: TRBJ1-3
V gene: TRBV19
D gene: -
clone size: few
CDR3 DNA: TGTGCCAGTAGCTCCTTGCGGGCGTCAGAATTAAACGGAAACACCATATATTTT
CDR3 protein: CASSSLRASELNGNTIYF

J gene: TRBJ2-7
V gene: TRBV6-5
D gene: -
clone size: -
CDR3 DNA: TGTGCCAGCAGTTACGAAGGAAACTACGAGCAGTACTTC
CDR3 protein: CASSYEGNYEQYF

J gene: TRBJ1-6
V gene: TRBV13
D gene: TRBD1
clone size: many
CDR3 DNA: TGTGCCAGCAGCTTACAGGGGGGTAGGTCACCCCTCCACTTT
CDR3 protein: CASSLQGGRSPLHF

J gene: TRBJ1-6
V gene: TRBV27
D gene: -
clone size: few
CDR3 DNA: TGTGCCAGCTCGGGGTATAAGAATTCACCCCTCCACTTT
CDR3 protein: CASSGYKNSPLHF

J gene: TRBJ1-2
V gene: TRBV29-1
D gene: -
clone size: -
CDR3 DNA: TGCAGCGTCCAGGGGATTGAATATGGCTACACCTTC
CDR3 protein: CSVQGIEYGYTF

J gene: TRBJ1-2
V gene: TRBV15
D gene: TRBD1
clone size: many
CDR3 DNA: TGTGCCACCAGCCCCGGGACAGATAACTATGGCTACACCTTC
CDR3 protein: CATSPGTDNYGYTF

J gene: TRBJ1-1
V gene: TRBV6-1
D gene: -
clone size: -
CDR3 DNA: TGTGCCAGCAGTCGGACACAACAGAACACTGAAGCTTTCTTT
CDR3 protein: CASSRTQQNTEAFF

J gene: TRBJ1-6
V gene: TRBV2
D gene: -
clone size: many
CDR3 DNA: TGTGCCAGCAGTGAGGTCATTGATTCACCCCTCCACTTT
CDR3 protein: CASSEVIDSPLHF

J gene: TRBJ1-1
V gene: TRBV2
D gene: -
clone size: many
CDR3 DNA: TGTGCCAGCAGTGAAGCGTTAAACACTGAAGCTTTCTTT
CDR3 protein: CASSEALNTEAFF

J gene: TRBJ2-7
V gene: TRBV20-1
D gene: TRBD1
clone size: few
CDR3 DNA: TGCAGTGCTAGAGTATCAGGGGGAATCTACGAGCAGTACTTC
CDR3 protein: CSARVSGGIYEQYF

J gene: TRBJ2-7
V gene: TRBV4-3
D gene: -
clone size: many
CDR3 DNA: TGCGCCAGCAGCCAAGATCCTGCGACCTCCTACGAGCAGTACTTC
CDR3 protein: CASSQDPATSYEQYF

J gene: TRBJ1-1
V gene: TRBV4-3
D gene: TRBD1
clone size: -
CDR3 DNA: TGCGCCAGCAGCCGGTCGGGACAGGGCACTGAAGCTTTCTTT
CDR3 protein: CASSRSGQGTEAFF

J gene: TRBJ2-2
V gene: TRBV19
D gene: -
clone size: few
CDR3 DNA: TGTGCCAGTACCCCCGGGGCTTATAACACCGGGGAGCTGTTTTTT
CDR3 protein: CASTPGAYNTGELFF

J gene: TRBJ1-5
V gene: TRBV30
D gene: -
clone size: few
CDR3 DNA: TGTGCCTGGAGTGTTTGGGGGGGAAATCAGCCCCAGCATTTT
CDR3 protein: CAWSVWGGNQPQHF

J gene: TRBJ1-1
V gene: TRBV30
D gene: -
clone size: few
CDR3 DNA: TGTGCCTGGAGTGTAAAGGTCGTGGGCACTGAAGCTTTCTTT
CDR3 protein: CAWSVKVVGTEAFF

J gene: TRBJ2-5
V gene: TRBV30
D gene: -
clone size: -
CDR3 DNA: TGTGCCTGGAGACCGGCAGGCTCCCAAGAGACCCAGTACTTC
CDR3 protein: CAWRPAGSQETQYF

J gene: TRBJ1-1
V gene: TRBV19
D gene: TRBD1
clone size: -
CDR3 DNA: TGTGCCAGTAGCGAGGACAGGCCGAAGAACACTGAAGCTTTCTTT
CDR3 protein: CASSEDRPKNTEAFF

J gene: TRBJ2-7
V gene: TRBV7-2
D gene: -
clone size: -
CDR3 DNA: TGTGCCAGCAGCTTAGGGCCAGGTAAAACCCTCGGTGGCGAGCAGTACTTC
CDR3 protein: CASSLGPGKTLGGEQYF

J gene: TRBJ1-4
V gene: TRBV7-9
D gene: -
clone size: -
CDR3 DNA: TGTGCCAGCAGCTTACGGGACATCCAAAAACTGTTTTTT
CDR3 protein: CASSLRDIQKLFF

J gene: TRBJ1-1
V gene: TRBV29-1
D gene: -
clone size: many
CDR3 DNA: TGCAGCGCTCGCCTTTGGAACACTGAAGCTTTCTTT
CDR3 protein: CSARLWNTEAFF

J gene: TRBJ1-1
V gene: TRBV6-1
D gene: -
clone size: many
CDR3 DNA: TGTGCCAGCAGTGCGAAAGGCCTGAACACTGAAGCTTTCTTT
CDR3 protein: CASSAKGLNTEAFF

J gene: TRBJ1-4
V gene: TRBV7-9
D gene: TRBD1
clone size: few
CDR3 DNA: TGTGCCAGCAGCGCAGAAGGGACAGGAAATGAAAAACTGTTTTTT
CDR3 protein: CASSAEGTGNEKLFF

J gene: TRBJ2-3
V gene: TRBV3-1
D gene: -
clone size: -
CDR3 DNA: TGTGCCAGCAGCCGGGACAAGGAGGTCTATTTT
CDR3 protein: CASSRDKEVYF

J gene: TRBJ2-7
V gene: TRBV20-1
D gene: TRBD2
clone size: many
CDR3 DNA: TGCAGTGCCCAAGGACTAGCGGGAGGCGGGTACGAGCAGTACTTC
CDR3 protein: CSAQGLAGGGYEQYF

J gene: TRBJ2-5
V gene: TRBV30
D gene: -
clone size: many
CDR3 DNA: TGTGCCTGGAGTGAGGGAGAGACCCAGTACTTC
CDR3 protein: CAWSEGETQYF